A selection of T cell receptor beta chains follows, all from one sample in a study of identical twins. TCRdb fed the 5' RACE reads into MiXCR, producing one record per CDR3 protein. The sample shows fewer than 350,000 distinct CDR3 sequences, more than 6.5% of them seen only once. Another study also made use of these data, one on yellow fever vaccine responses in identical twins.

Material for sequencing was memory (CD45RO+) T cells sorted from blood. These receptors were collected from a woman aged 18-29 years in good health. The CDR3 runs from the conserved cysteine through the conserved F or W. The D gene is left open where the match is weak. Size is stated for part of the rows, as once, few or many counts, or as a class when the clone is expanded.

CDR3nt: TGCAGCGTTGCTAACGCGGACGAGCAGTACTTC
CDR3aa: CSVANADEQYF
v_gene: TRBV29-1
j_gene: TRBJ2-7
d_gene: .
abundance: many

CDR3nt: TGCAGCGCCACCTCTGGAAACACCATATATTTT
CDR3aa: CSATSGNTIYF
v_gene: TRBV29-1
j_gene: TRBJ1-3
d_gene: .
abundance: many

CDR3nt: TGTGCCAGCAGCTTAGAGGGACTATTCAATGAGCAGTTCTTC
CDR3aa: CASSLEGLFNEQFF
v_gene: TRBV7-2
j_gene: TRBJ2-1
d_gene: TRBD2
abundance: few

CDR3nt: TGCAGCGTCGGCGGGACTAGCGCCTTCTCCTCCTACAATGAGCAGTTCTTC
CDR3aa: CSVGGTSAFSSYNEQFF
v_gene: TRBV29-1
j_gene: TRBJ2-1
d_gene: TRBD2
abundance: .

CDR3nt: TGTGCCAGCAGCTCTTCTCGCGGTAACCACAATGAGCAGTTCTTC
CDR3aa: CASSSSRGNHNEQFF
v_gene: TRBV7-9
j_gene: TRBJ2-1
d_gene: .
abundance: few

CDR3nt: TGTGCCAGCAGCTTTCGTGAGGCCTCCTCCTACGAGCAGTACTTC
CDR3aa: CASSFREASSYEQYF
v_gene: TRBV5-6
j_gene: TRBJ2-7
d_gene: .
abundance: .

CDR3nt: TGTGCCAGCAGTTACTCGGAGATCGGAGACACTGAAGCTTTCTTT
CDR3aa: CASSYSEIGDTEAFF
v_gene: TRBV6-5
j_gene: TRBJ1-1
d_gene: .
abundance: many

CDR3nt: TGTGCCAGCAGCTTAAAGGTCTTCACCGGGGAGCTGTTTTTT
CDR3aa: CASSLKVFTGELFF
v_gene: TRBV7-3
j_gene: TRBJ2-2
d_gene: .
abundance: few

CDR3nt: TGCAGTGCTAGATCAATCCAGAGCTCCTACAATGAGCAGTTCTTC
CDR3aa: CSARSIQSSYNEQFF
v_gene: TRBV20-1
j_gene: TRBJ2-1
d_gene: .
abundance: few

CDR3nt: TGTGCCAGCAGCTGGACTATCTACTCCACCGGGGAGCTGTTTTTT
CDR3aa: CASSWTIYSTGELFF
v_gene: TRBV7-6
j_gene: TRBJ2-2
d_gene: .
abundance: .

CDR3nt: TGTGCCAGCAGGCGCCCGGGACAGGGTGGCTACGAGCAGTACTTC
CDR3aa: CASRRPGQGGYEQYF
v_gene: TRBV11-2
j_gene: TRBJ2-7
d_gene: TRBD1
abundance: .

CDR3nt: TGCGCCAGCAGCCAATGGAATGCCGTGACATTTCAAGAGACCCAGTACTTC
CDR3aa: CASSQWNAVTFQETQYF
v_gene: TRBV4-1
j_gene: TRBJ2-5
d_gene: .
abundance: many

CDR3nt: TGTGCCAGCAGTAGGGCGCCGATGCTGGGATCGGACACTGAAGCTTTCTTT
CDR3aa: CASSRAPMLGSDTEAFF
v_gene: TRBV6-1
j_gene: TRBJ1-1
d_gene: .
abundance: few

CDR3nt: TGTGCCAGCTCAGGAATTCACTCTGGAAACACCATATATTTT
CDR3aa: CASSGIHSGNTIYF
v_gene: TRBV18
j_gene: TRBJ1-3
d_gene: .
abundance: few

CDR3nt: TGTGCCACCTTACAGCCGAACACTGAAGCTTTCTTT
CDR3aa: CATLQPNTEAFF
v_gene: TRBV2
j_gene: TRBJ1-1
d_gene: .
abundance: few

CDR3nt: TGTGCCATCAGTGAGTCGGGGCACAATCAGCCCCAGCATTTT
CDR3aa: CAISESGHNQPQHF
v_gene: TRBV10-3
j_gene: TRBJ1-5
d_gene: .
abundance: few

CDR3nt: TGCGCCAGCACCACAATGAACACCGGGGAGCTGTTTTTT
CDR3aa: CASTTMNTGELFF
v_gene: TRBV5-1
j_gene: TRBJ2-2
d_gene: .
abundance: few

CDR3nt: TGTGCCAGCAGTTGGGCTGGACTAGCCGGGGAGCAGTTCTTC
CDR3aa: CASSWAGLAGEQFF
v_gene: TRBV28
j_gene: TRBJ2-1
d_gene: TRBD2
abundance: few

CDR3nt: TGTGCCAGCTCACCACGGACGGATAGCTCCTACGAGCAGTACTTC
CDR3aa: CASSPRTDSSYEQYF
v_gene: TRBV18
j_gene: TRBJ2-7
d_gene: .
abundance: .

CDR3nt: TGTGCCAGCAGCCAAGAGGGTCCCGGGACTAGCGGGAGCCGAACCAAAAACATTCAGTACTTC
CDR3aa: CASSQEGPGTSGSRTKNIQYF
v_gene: TRBV3-1
j_gene: TRBJ2-4
d_gene: TRBD2
abundance: .

CDR3nt: TGTGCCAGCAGGACCGGACAGGGAACTAATGAAAAACTGTTTTTT
CDR3aa: CASRTGQGTNEKLFF
v_gene: TRBV6-1
j_gene: TRBJ1-4
d_gene: TRBD1
abundance: few

CDR3nt: TGTGCCAGCAGCTTGGTTGGAGGTGGTCAGTTCTTC
CDR3aa: CASSLVGGGQFF
v_gene: TRBV5-6
j_gene: TRBJ2-1
d_gene: .
abundance: .

CDR3nt: TGTGCCAGCAGAACGACCGGGGACTTGGATTCACCCCTCCACTTT
CDR3aa: CASRTTGDLDSPLHF
v_gene: TRBV12-3/TRBV12-4
j_gene: TRBJ1-6
d_gene: .
abundance: .

CDR3nt: TGTGCCAGCAGGAGGGAGGACGGGCATCAGCCCCAGCATTTT
CDR3aa: CASRREDGHQPQHF
v_gene: TRBV2
j_gene: TRBJ1-5
d_gene: .
abundance: few

CDR3nt: TGTGCTAGTGGTCGCCGGTCCGCTTACAATGAGCAGTTCTTC
CDR3aa: CASGRRSAYNEQFF
v_gene: TRBV12-5
j_gene: TRBJ2-1
d_gene: .
abundance: few

CDR3nt: TGCGCCAGCAGCTCTAGCGGGAGTTTGTTGGACAATGAGCAGTTCTTC
CDR3aa: CASSSSGSLLDNEQFF
v_gene: TRBV5-1
j_gene: TRBJ2-1
d_gene: TRBD2
abundance: .

CDR3nt: TGCAGCGTTGAGGCCAGGAACACTGAAGCTTTCTTT
CDR3aa: CSVEARNTEAFF
v_gene: TRBV29-1
j_gene: TRBJ1-1
d_gene: .
abundance: many

CDR3nt: TGTGCCAGCAGCCTGCGGGACAGGGCACTTGGTACATTCACAGATACGCAGTATTTT
CDR3aa: CASSLRDRALGTFTDTQYF
v_gene: TRBV11-2
j_gene: TRBJ2-3
d_gene: TRBD1
abundance: few

CDR3nt: TGCAGTGCTAGAGGGACGTCGGGGCCCTATTCACCCCTCCACTTT
CDR3aa: CSARGTSGPYSPLHF
v_gene: TRBV20-1
j_gene: TRBJ1-6
d_gene: .
abundance: .